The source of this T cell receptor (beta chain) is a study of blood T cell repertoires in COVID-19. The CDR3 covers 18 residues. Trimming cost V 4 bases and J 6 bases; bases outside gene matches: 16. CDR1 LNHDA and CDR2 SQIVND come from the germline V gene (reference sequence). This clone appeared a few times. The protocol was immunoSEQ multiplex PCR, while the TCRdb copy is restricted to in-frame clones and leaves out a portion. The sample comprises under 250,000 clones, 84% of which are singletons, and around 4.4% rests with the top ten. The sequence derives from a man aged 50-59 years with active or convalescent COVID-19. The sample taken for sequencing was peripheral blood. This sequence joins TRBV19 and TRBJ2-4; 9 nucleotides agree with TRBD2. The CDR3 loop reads CASSKVAGAIGDGNIQYF. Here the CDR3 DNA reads TGTGCCAGTAGTAAGGTAGCGGGGGCGATTGGGGATGGAAACATTCAGTACTTC.